A single sample is the source of the 8 T cell receptor beta chains below, sequenced in a study of T cells in Graves' hyperthyroidism and ophthalmopathy. Amplification of TCR beta CDR3 regions was performed using RNA transcripts as template. TCR CDR3 regions were first amplified by RT-PCR with HTBI primers. TCRdb analysed the multiplex PCR reads with MiXCR anew, one entry per CDR3 protein. The sample lists about 400,000 distinct CDR3 sequences, around 14% occurring once. Sequenced: blood. These receptors came from a woman aged 18-29 years with Graves' hyperthyroidism.

The sample holds many counts of this clonotype. The chain couples TRBV2 to TRBJ2-7; 7 nucleotides agree with TRBD1. The V and J ends lost 5 bases and 3 bases, in that order; junction bases with no gene match: 4. The CDR3 length is 13 residues. Germline V gene sequence: CDR1 SNHLY, CDR2 FYNNEI. The CDR3 sequence is CASSWDRNYEQYF. CDR3 sequence (DNA): TGTGCCAGCAGTTGGGACAGAAACTACGAGCAGTACTTC.

The CDR3 coding sequence is TGTGCCACCAGTGAAGGTAGCGGTTACTCCTACGAGCAGTACTTC. This codes for CATSEGSGYSYEQYF. The chain joins TRBV24-1 to TRBJ2-7; D is perhaps TRBD2 (6 bases). This CDR3 has 15 residues. V gave up 4 bases and J gave up 0 bases, with 12 bases separating them. From germline, CDR1 is KGHDR and CDR2 SFDVKD.

This clonotype appeared many times. V usage is TRBV6-1 and J usage is TRBJ1-5; D remains unclear. This CDR3 spans 16 amino acids. CDR1 is MNHNS and CDR2 is SASEGT in the germline V gene. Trimming shortened V by 0 bases and J by 0 bases, and 9 bases separated the two germline ends. CDR3 nucleotide sequence: TGTGCCAGCAGTGAAGCCACGGGGTTTAGCAATCAGCCCCAGCATTTT. Its translation is CASSEATGFSNQPQHF.

This clonotype was picked up many times. The chain employs TRBV11-1 and TRBJ2-5; 7 nucleotides align to TRBD1. Trimming took 5 bases from V and 1 from J; bases not matched to a gene: 10. This CDR3 region has 16 residues. Germline values: CDR1 SGHAT, CDR2 FQDESV (reference sequence). The CDR3 region has the DNA TGTGCCAGCAGCCGCCTCCGGGACAGCGCCCAAGAGACCCAGTACTTC. This sequence encodes CASSRLRDSAQETQYF.

This clonotype was seen repeatedly, ten times or more. The V call is TRBV20-1, the J call TRBJ2-7; D possibly corresponds to TRBD2 (6 bases). Germline V lookup: CDR1 DFQATT, CDR2 SNEGSKA (reference sequence). CDR3 length equals 15 residues. The V end lost 3 bases, the J end lost 5 bases, and 20 bases lay between the germline ends. The CDR3 DNA reads TGCAGTGCTAGTTCCCCTCTTGGCGGGGTCCACGAGCAGTACTTC. Encoded protein: CSASSPLGGVHEQYF.

This clonotype was seen at least ten times. The chain is built from TRBV18 and TRBJ1-6; 7 bases are shared with TRBD1. Germline V gives CDR1 KGHSH, CDR2 LQKENI. Losses at the gene ends were 4 bases for V and 8 bases for J; bases not matched to a gene: 5. The CDR3 consists of 14 residues. CDR3 residues: CASSQPGQYSPLHF. The DNA of the CDR3 is TGTGCCAGCTCACAACCGGGACAGTATTCACCCCTCCACTTT.

There are many counts of this clonotype. V and J are TRBV20-1 and TRBJ1-6; D is perhaps TRBD1 (5 bases). V lost 3 bases and J 8 bases, leaving 14 bases between the germline ends. Germline CDR1 is DFQATT and CDR2 is SNEGSKA (reference sequence). This CDR3 region has 14 residues. CDR3 DNA sequence: TGCAGTGCTAGTACGGGGCTTCGGCATTCACCCCTCCACTTT. Its protein product is CSASTGLRHSPLHF.

This clonotype came up many times. The chain has TRBV29-1 and TRBJ2-5; 7 nucleotides match TRBD2. The CDR3 is 13 residues long. Looked up from germline, CDR1 is SQVTM and CDR2 is ANQGSEA. V shed 3 bases and J 5 bases; nucleotides not matched to a gene: 6. CDR3 DNA: TGCAGCGTTGAGTGGCGGGAGTCGGAGACCCAGTACTTC. Amino acids: CSVEWRESETQYF.